The source of this T cell receptor beta chain is a study of T cell responses to AZD1222 COVID-19 vaccine. Sequencing used immunoSEQ multiplex PCR; TCRdb keeps in-frame clones, though not all of them. This repertoire shows 150,000 to 200,000 clones, 85% to 95% found once; its top ten account for roughly 1.7%. Overall study results and limits: Possibly, clonal diversity was underestimated; donors were largely white British and included more females. Repertoires were collected only later (after the peak T cell response had occurred). Nearly half of spike-specific TCRs reportedly target unmutated variant regions. Spike-specific TCR breadth and depth grew following two AZD1222 doses.

Note on this clone: What it binds is unknown.

The CDR3 has 17 residues. Germline CDR1 reads MGHRA; CDR2 reads YSYEKL. Trimming cost V 1 base and J 6 bases, with 21 bases left between them. The source material was peripheral blood, sampled 28 days after the second AZD1222 dose. The sequence was collected from an adult who received the AZD1222 COVID-19 vaccine. The chain combines TRBV4-1 with TRBJ1-2; weak D call: TRBD1 (6 bases). The CDR3 is CASSQVLFGGGPDGYTF. CDR3 coding DNA: TGCGCCAGCAGCCAAGTCCTTTTCGGCGGGGGCCCGGATGGCTACACCTTC.